This T cell receptor beta chain was identified during a study of monozygotic twins with inflammatory bowel disease. The study's findings and limits: Compared with healthy twins, IBD patients shared fewer clonotypes with others, especially with disease activity.

The CDR3 has 14 amino acids. Germline loops: CDR1 DFQATT, CDR2 SNEGSKA (reference sequence). Template switching was used to attach UMIs, which incorporated a 6-nucleotide sample barcode. TCRdb reprocessed the 5' RACE reads; each CDR3 protein has one entry and no DNA is given. Across more than 300,000 distinct CDR3 sequences, the top ten clones capture approximately 2.4% of the sample. A note on this clonotype: As yet, its antigen is unknown.

From whole blood, total RNA was isolated without any sorting of T cells. This chain links TRBV20-1 with TRBJ1-5; TCRdb designates TRBD1, a call that cannot be tested without DNA. Specimen: blood. This receptor was taken from a human donor with ulcerative colitis or Crohn's disease, or a healthy co-twin of an affected twin (not recorded which). CDR3 protein: CSARGGVPNQPQHF.